The clone carrying this T cell receptor (beta chain) appeared a single time. Its matching antigen is unknown. The CDR3 covers 15 residues. V dropped 1 base and J dropped 3 bases, with 10 bases sitting between them. Germline-derived CDR1 and CDR2 are SEHNR and FQNEAQ (reference sequence). PCR primers comprised 60 Vbeta and 13 Jbeta primers. Data came from immunoSEQ multiplex PCR; TCRdb stores just in-frame clones and leaves some out. The sample includes 140,000 to 150,000 clones, 60% to 80% seen only once; the top ten take approximately 6.3%. These data originate in a study of cytomegalovirus exposure and HLA in healthy donors. General study findings and limits: CMV antigen specificity was confirmed in vitro for a few CMV-associated chains. Cytomegalovirus association was listed for about 170 TCR beta chains. A likely sequencing artifact accounted for one observed cluster of highly shared sequence variants.

The genes are TRBV7-9 and TRBJ1-5; possible D gene TRBD1, 6 bases. The TCR was taken from a woman between 35 and 50 years old in good health and CMV-seropositive. The sample comprised PBMCs. The CDR3 DNA follows: TGTGCCAGCAGCTTAGGAGGACAGACCAATCAGCCCCAGCATTTT. As protein: CASSLGGQTNQPQHF.